These 10 T cell receptor beta chains originate from one sample sequenced in a study of spatial heterogeneity in lung cancer. Their antigens remain unidentified. TCRdb processed the 5' RACE reads anew with MiXCR; each CDR3 protein has one entry. Altogether some 8,700 distinct CDR3 sequences are present, 12% being singletons, with the ten largest covering about 10%. Findings of the study overall: It was found that expanded intratumoral alpha and beta TCR counts tracked tumor mutation counts.

The time point denotes: sample taken at primary tumor resection. This specimen was lung tumor tissue, taken at surgery. The origin of the receptors is a male donor with early-stage non-small cell lung cancer.

This clonotype is deemed medium-sized (0.01 to 0.1%). The V call is TRBV12-3 or TRBV12-4, the J call TRBJ2-5, with D maybe TRBD1 (6 bases). The V and J ends lost 5 bases and 2 bases respectively, with 18 bases between them. CDR3 length: 16 amino acids. The CDR3 is CASSLRQAALQETQYF. CDR3 DNA sequence: TGTGCCAGCAGTCTTAGACAGGCCGCCTTACAAGAGACCCAGTACTTC.

This clonotype is medium-sized in the sample. The chain links TRBV11-2 to TRBJ2-1, with 7 bases that match TRBD1. CDR1 SGHAT and CDR2 FQNNGV come from the germline V gene. The trim removed 4 bases at V and 6 bases at J, leaving 12 bases unmatched. The CDR3 spans 16 residues. This CDR3 is CASSSSGTVFSNEQFF. The CDR3 DNA reads as TGTGCCAGCAGCTCCTCCGGGACAGTCTTTTCCAATGAGCAGTTCTTC.

This clonotype was detected many times. V gene TRBV18 combines with J gene TRBJ2-4, with a tentative D call TRBD1 (6 bases). The ends were cut back, 2 bases at V and 5 bases at J, with 16 bases in the middle. This CDR3 contains 16 residues. Germline V gene sequence: CDR1 KGHSH, CDR2 LQKENI. The CDR3 loop is CASSPEVGTRENIQYF. The CDR3, as DNA: TGTGCCAGCTCACCAGAGGTGGGGACAAGGGAAAACATTCAGTACTTC.

This chain links TRBV7-2 with TRBJ2-7, with a tentative D call TRBD2 (5 bases). Germline V gene lookup returns CDR1 SGHTA and CDR2 FQGNSA. This CDR3 spans 15 amino acids. Trimming took 5 bases from V and 0 from J, leaving 14 bases between them. CDR3 coding DNA: TGTGCCAGCAGCCTAGGACTCATTTCCTCCTACGAGCAGTACTTC. Translation: CASSLGLISSYEQYF.

The table lists this clonotype with many counts. This chain links TRBV7-9 with TRBJ1-2, with D possibly being TRBD1 (6 bases). V was clipped by 5 bases and J by 1 base, with 11 bases between them. The CDR3 runs 14 residues. Germline V gene lookup returns CDR1 SEHNR and CDR2 FQNEAQ (reference sequence). For the CDR3, the DNA is TGTGCCAGCAGCCTAGGGGGAAATAACTATGGCTACACCTTC. As protein: CASSLGGNNYGYTF.

Judged by abundance, this clonotype is medium-sized. V and J are TRBV30 and TRBJ1-5; TRBD1 might be the D (5 bases). The CDR3 runs 15 residues. Germline V gene lookup returns CDR1 GTSNPN and CDR2 SVGIG (reference sequence). Trimming removed 5 bases at V and 5 bases at J, with 19 bases between. CDR3 residues: CAWRAGGGPHQPQHF. The CDR3 nucleotides are TGTGCCTGGCGCGCTGGGGGGGGTCCTCATCAGCCCCAGCATTTT.

This clonotype was counted ten times or more. The junction differs from germline at one of its ends, possibly a read error. This sequence joins TRBV6-1 and TRBJ2-1, with D maybe TRBD2 (5 bases). The germline CDR1 and CDR2 sequences are MNHNS and SASEGT. The CDR3 loop spans 13 amino acids. The CDR3 DNA follows: TGTGCCAGTAGTGGGAGTGTTTGGAATGAGCAGTTCTTC. Translating gives CASSGSVWNEQFF.

This clonotype was counted a single time. The chain's CDR3 is CASSRRGYNEKLFF. The CDR3 bases are TGTGCCAGCAGTCGTAGGGGCTATAATGAAAAACTGTTTTTT. The chain uses TRBV6-5 and TRBJ1-4; the D gene is possibly TRBD1 (5 bases). This CDR3 spans 14 amino acids. Between the trimmed V and J ends, which lost 5 bases and 4 bases, there was a span of 11 bases. The V gene's germline CDR1 is MNHEY and CDR2 SVGAGI.

The rearrangement joins TRBV12-3 or TRBV12-4 to TRBJ2-1; D is unclear. This CDR3 is 12 amino acids long. The germline V and J ends were trimmed by 6 bases and 3 bases, with 6 bases remaining between them. CDR3: CASSWDYNEQFF. The DNA of the CDR3 is TGTGCCAGCAGCTGGGACTACAATGAGCAGTTCTTC.

In this sample, this clonotype turned up many times. The rearrangement links TRBV6-2 or TRBV6-3 to TRBJ2-1, with D unclear. The V end lost 5 bases, the J end lost 5 bases, and 16 bases lay between the germline ends. Germline CDR1 and CDR2: MNHEY and SVGEGT. The length of the CDR3 is 15 residues. The CDR3: CASSPETTANNEQFF. The CDR3 nucleotides read TGTGCCAGCAGTCCGGAGACAACGGCGAACAATGAGCAGTTCTTC.